The 16 T cell receptor beta chains below were found in one sample sequenced in a study of blood T cells in healthy people across ages. Primed by a sample-barcoded 5' primer and a J-beta primer mix, a second PCR proceeded for about 7 to 11 cycles. TCRdb analysed the 5' RACE reads with MiXCR anew, one entry per CDR3 protein. This table holds around 600,000 distinct CDR3 sequences, roughly 43% found once. The source material was blood. These receptors were obtained from a man aged 80 or over in good health.

This clonotype has more than one count but fewer than ten. The rearrangement uses TRBV7-2 and TRBJ2-1; no definite D call. Trimming removed 0 bases at V and 9 bases at J, with 3 bases between. CDR1 and CDR2 (germline): SGHTA, FQGNSA. This CDR3 contains 11 residues. CDR3 nucleotide sequence: TGTGCCAGCAGCTTAGCTCTTGAGCAGTTCTTC. It is translated as CASSLALEQFF.

The chain has TRBV12-3 or TRBV12-4 and TRBJ2-1; perhaps TRBD1 as D (5 bases). Trimming removed 6 bases from V and 0 bases from J, with 12 bases in between. This CDR3 contains 15 residues. The CDR3 DNA reads TGTGCCAGCAGCAGGACACCGATCTCCTACAATGAGCAGTTCTTC. Its protein is CASSRTPISYNEQFF.

V is TRBV28 and J is TRBJ2-7; perhaps TRBD2 as D (5 bases). Germline CDR1 reads MDHEN; CDR2 reads SYDVKM. Trimming removed 5 bases from V and 2 bases from J, with 13 bases in between. The CDR3 extends over 14 amino acids. The CDR3 DNA reads TGTGCCAGCAGTCCCCGTGAGGGCGCCTACGAGCAGTACTTC. It codes for CASSPREGAYEQYF.

The J gene is TRBJ2-3, the V gene TRBV12-3 or TRBV12-4; D unresolved. This CDR3 has 12 residues. Trimming pared 7 bases from V and 14 bases from J, leaving 19 bases between. CDR3 nucleotide sequence: TGTGCCAGCACAAACCGGGCTGGATACGCGTATTTT. As protein: CASTNRAGYAYF.

The rearrangement links TRBV12-3 or TRBV12-4 to TRBJ2-1, with 7 bases that match TRBD2. The CDR3 consists of 15 residues. The J segment lost 6 bases and the V segment lost 7 bases, leaving 12 bases of the junction unmatched. CDR3 region: CASIPGRDWGNEQFF. CDR3 bases: TGTGCCAGCATCCCAGGGAGGGACTGGGGCAATGAGCAGTTCTTC.

Note on this clonotype: A much more abundant neighbour one base away suggests this may be a read error. This CDR3 is missing its conserved last phenylalanine or tryptophan, likely due to a read error. The V gene is TRBV6-6, the J gene TRBJ2-7; D assignment may be TRBD1 or TRBD2 (5 bases each). CDR3 length: 14 residues. Germline assignment: CDR1 MNHNY and CDR2 SVGAGI (reference sequence). Trimming took off 5 bases at V and 7 bases at J, with 18 bases between the two ends. This CDR3 is CASSQGALALEQYL. The CDR3 DNA follows: TGTGCCAGCAGTCAGGGAGCTTTGGCGTTGGAGCAGTACTTA.

The chain employs TRBV20-1 and TRBJ1-1; no definite D call. CDR1 is DFQATT and CDR2 is SNEGSKA in the germline V gene (reference sequence). V was cut by 3 bases and J by 1 base, with 6 bases left in between. The CDR3 loop spans 12 amino acids. The DNA for the CDR3 is TGCAGTGCTAGCCCCAAGAACACTGAAGCTTTCTTT. The encoded protein is CSASPKNTEAFF.

This clonotype occurred a few times. The genes are TRBV24-1 and TRBJ2-1; 11 bases are a match to TRBD2. After removal of 9 bases from V and 7 bases from J, the junction contained 7 bases not matched to a gene. This CDR3 is 14 amino acids long. Germline values: CDR1 KGHDR, CDR2 SFDVKD. The chain's CDR3 is CATQLAGVGNEQFF. For the CDR3, the DNA is TGTGCCACCCAACTAGCGGGAGTTGGGAATGAGCAGTTCTTC.

A few counts support this clonotype. The chain employs TRBV20-1 and TRBJ2-1; D perhaps matches TRBD1 (6 bases). This CDR3 has 13 residues. Germline CDR1 DFQATT, CDR2 SNEGSKA (reference sequence). V lost 3 bases and J 4 bases, leaving 10 bases between the germline ends. The CDR3 protein is CSASPGQYNEQFF. The CDR3 DNA reads as TGCAGTGCTAGCCCGGGACAATACAATGAGCAGTTCTTC.

V usage is TRBV7-2 and J usage is TRBJ2-1; the match to TRBD1 covers 8 bases. Unmatched junction bases numbered 2, after V lost 4 bases and J lost 6 bases. Germline V CDR1 and CDR2: SGHTA, FQGNSA. The CDR3 totals 13 residues. CDR3 coding DNA: TGTGCCAGCAGCTCTACAGGGGGCAATGAGCAGTTCTTC. As protein: CASSSTGGNEQFF.

The genes are TRBV5-1 and TRBJ2-5; D unclear. CDR1 is SGHRS and CDR2 is YFSETQ in the germline V gene. The CDR3 has 15 amino acids. The germline V and J ends were trimmed by 4 bases and 4 bases, with 17 bases remaining between them. The CDR3 loop is CASSPIPATIETQYF. The CDR3 nucleotides are TGCGCCAGCAGCCCTATCCCAGCCACAATAGAGACCCAGTACTTC. The variable domain in full, with the rest retrieved from reference TRBV5-1 and TRBJ2-5, is KAGVTQTPRYLIKTRGQQVTLSCSPISGHRSVSWYQQTPGQGLQFLFEYFSETQRNKGNFPGRFSGRQFSNSRSEMNVSTLELGDSALYLCASSPIPATIETQYFGPGTRLLVL.

A single count supports this clonotype. V and J are TRBV20-1 and TRBJ2-5; D uncertain. The CDR3 contains 13 residues. The V gene lost 3 bases and the J gene lost 1 base, with 9 bases spanning the gap. The germline gives CDR1 DFQATT, CDR2 SNEGSKA (reference sequence). Here the CDR3 DNA reads TGCAGTGCTAGGCACGGAAGCCAAGAGACCCAGTACTTC. Residues: CSARHGSQETQYF.

The chain's CDR3 is CASRMAIDREYEQYF. The CDR3 nucleotides are TGCGCCAGCAGGATGGCTATCGACAGGGAATACGAGCAGTACTTC. V gene TRBV4-1 combines with J gene TRBJ2-7, with 7 bases aligning to TRBD1. V dropped 6 bases and J dropped 4; count of bases not matched to a gene: 12. The CDR3 has 15 amino acids. Germline values: CDR1 MGHRA, CDR2 YSYEKL.

The gene calls are TRBV12-3 or TRBV12-4 and TRBJ1-2; 9 bases are shared with TRBD1. With V trimmed by 5 bases and J by 5 bases, 15 bases remained unmatched. CDR3 length equals 17 residues. The CDR3 loop is CASSPSGQGSSAYGYTF. Here the CDR3 DNA reads TGTGCCAGCAGTCCCTCCGGACAGGGGAGTTCCGCGTATGGCTACACCTTC.

This clonotype was detected only a few times. A much larger clone sits a single nucleotide away, making a read error possible. This chain uses TRBV6-6 with TRBJ2-1; 13 positions match TRBD2. The DNA end is more similar to TRBJ2-7, so the J call may be wrong. Germline V gene sequence: CDR1 MNHNY, CDR2 SVGAGI (reference sequence). The CDR3 spans 17 residues. CDR3 region: CASRGTSGVSSYNEQYF. DNA for the CDR3: TGTGCCAGCAGGGGGACTAGCGGGGTCAGCTCCTACAATGAGCAGTACTTC.

The chain uses TRBV19 and TRBJ2-1; TRBD2 aligns across 10 bases. CDR1 is LNHDA and CDR2 is SQIVND in the germline V gene (reference sequence). V lost 8 bases and J lost 6; bases outside the gene matches: 7. This CDR3 contains 14 residues. CDR3 amino acids: CASQSGRVGNEQFF. The CDR3 nucleotides read TGTGCCAGTCAGAGCGGGAGGGTGGGCAATGAGCAGTTCTTC.